These 32 T cell receptor beta chains were sequenced from one sample in a study of blood T cell repertoires in COVID-19. Sequencing used immunoSEQ multiplex PCR; TCRdb keeps in-frame clones, though not all of them. The sample shows about 27,000 clones, roughly four fifths of them seen only once. The sample consisted of peripheral blood. The receptor set was obtained from a man aged 65-85 years with acute or convalescent COVID-19.

The chain employs TRBV5-1 and TRBJ2-7; a possible D gene is TRBD1 (5 bases). CDR1 SGHRS and CDR2 YFSETQ come from the germline V gene. V lost 5 bases to trimming and J lost 5 bases, with 20 bases between them. The CDR3 loop spans 15 amino acids. The CDR3 region has the DNA TGCGCCAGCAGTCCCTCGGCAGGGTTCATCCACGAGCAGTACTTC. Protein product: CASSPSAGFIHEQYF.

The chain couples TRBV3-1 (or the pseudogene TRBV3-2) to TRBJ2-3; D is perhaps TRBD2 (5 bases). The CDR3 length is 15 residues. CDR1 is LGHDT and CDR2 is YNNKEL in the germline V gene (reference sequence). V was cut by 5 bases and J by 2 bases, with 14 bases left in between. The DNA for the CDR3 is TGTGCCAGCAGCTCACGGACTGGCTACACAGATACGCAGTATTTT. Its protein is CASSSRTGYTDTQYF.

The rearrangement joins TRBV30 to TRBJ1-4; a possible D gene is TRBD1 (6 bases). V lost 5 bases and J 0 bases, leaving 13 bases between the germline ends. This CDR3 has 15 amino acids. Germline lookup yields CDR1 GTSNPN and CDR2 SVGIG (reference sequence). The CDR3: CAWGEGQTTNEKLFF. As DNA, the CDR3 is TGTGCCTGGGGCGAAGGACAGACAACTAATGAAAAACTGTTTTTT.

There are a few counts of this clone. V gene TRBV20-1 combines with J gene TRBJ1-3, with D unclear. The germline V gene encodes CDR1 DFQATT and CDR2 SNEGSKA (reference sequence). CDR3 size: 11 residues. Trimming took off 5 bases at V and 0 bases at J, with 2 bases between the two ends. In nucleotides, the CDR3 is TGCAGTGCTCTCTCTGGAAACACCATATATTTT. Its translation: CSALSGNTIYF.

For the CDR3, the DNA is TGTGCCAGCAGTTCCTCACTAGCGGGAGGCTGGTTGGGGCAGTTCTTC. Residues: CASSSSLAGGWLGQFF. The V and J genes are TRBV6-6 and TRBJ2-1; 12 bases match TRBD2. The CDR3 runs to 16 residues. Germline values: CDR1 MNHNY, CDR2 SVGAGI (reference sequence). The junction had 13 bases not matched to a gene; V was cut back by 4 bases and J by 12 bases.

This clone was found a few times. This sequence joins TRBV5-4 and TRBJ2-7; possible D gene TRBD1, 6 bases. The germline CDR1 and CDR2 sequences are SGHNT and YYREEE (reference sequence). This CDR3 has 13 amino acids. Trimming took off 1 base at V and 2 bases at J, with 7 bases between the two ends. The CDR3 loop reads CASSLTGTYEQYF. DNA for the CDR3: TGTGCCAGCAGCTTGACAGGGACCTACGAGCAGTACTTC.

CDR3 sequence (DNA): TGTGCCAGCAGTCCACGACAGGGAGTGGGAAATTCACCCCTCCACTTT. This translates into CASSPRQGVGNSPLHF. The chain carries TRBV27 and TRBJ1-6; 7 nucleotides match TRBD1. The V and J ends lost 5 bases and 7 bases, in that order; junction bases with no gene match: 11. Per the germline V gene, CDR1 is MNHEY and CDR2 is SMNVEV (reference sequence). This CDR3 has 16 amino acids.

The gene calls are TRBV18 and TRBJ1-4; D gene unclear. Germline V CDR1 and CDR2: KGHSH, LQKENI. This CDR3 has 13 amino acids. Trimming shortened V by 5 bases and J by 4 bases, and 8 bases separated the two germline ends. The CDR3 spells CASSMGRNEKLFF. CDR3 nucleotides: TGTGCCAGCTCAATGGGCCGTAATGAAAAACTGTTTTTT.

CDR3 protein: CASSLGGQGYYGYTF. As DNA, the CDR3 is TGTGCCAGCAGTTTAGGGGGTCAGGGTTACTATGGCTACACCTTC. The rearrangement joins TRBV6-5 to TRBJ1-2; TRBD1 might be the D (6 bases). Germline V gene lookup returns CDR1 MNHEY and CDR2 SVGAGI. V was clipped by 4 bases and J by 3 bases, with 15 bases between them. The CDR3 is 15 residues long.

The CDR3 region is CAISGRDRGNEQFF. Written as DNA, the CDR3 is TGTGCCATCAGCGGCCGGGACAGGGGAAATGAGCAGTTCTTC. This chain joins TRBV10-3 and TRBJ2-1; 10 bases map to TRBD1. The J segment lost 7 bases and the V segment lost 6 bases, leaving 6 bases of the junction unmatched. Germline loops: CDR1 ENHRY, CDR2 SYGVKD. CDR3 length equals 14 residues.

V gene TRBV7-6 combines with J gene TRBJ1-2; the match to TRBD1 covers 7 bases. J was trimmed by 8 bases and V by 5 bases; bases with no gene match: 8. The CDR3 runs 13 residues. The germline gives CDR1 SGHVS, CDR2 FNYEAQ. CDR3 DNA: TGTGCCAGCAGCCGGGACAGCGCCAACGGCTACACCTTC. It translates to CASSRDSANGYTF. Filled out from reference TRBV7-6 and TRBJ1-2, the complete variable domain reads GAGVSQSPRYKVTKRGQDVALRCDPISGHVSLYWYRQALGQGPEFLTYFNYEAQQDKSGLPNDRFSAERPEGSISTLTIQRTEQRDSAMYRCASSRDSANGYTFGSGTRLTVV.

This chain uses TRBV29-1 with TRBJ2-3; D gene ambiguous. V shed 8 bases and J shed 2 bases, with 11 bases lying between them. CDR1 is SQVTM, CDR2 ANQGSEA, per germline. CDR3 length equals 12 residues. CDR3: CSPYVHTDTQYF. Here the CDR3 DNA reads TGCAGCCCCTATGTCCACACAGATACGCAGTATTTT.

This clone was seen a single time. The chain is built from TRBV1 and TRBJ2-2; the D call TRBD1 from the table was never checked on the DNA. TRBV1 is a recognized pseudogene. The CDR3 is 16 residues long. Here the CDR3 DNA reads TGCACCAGCAGCCATCCCGGGACAGGAAGGACCGGGGAGCTGTTTTTT. It yields the protein CTSSHPGTGRTGELFF.

The rearrangement uses TRBV7-3 and TRBJ2-1, with D perhaps TRBD2 (5 bases). The CDR3 loop spans 13 amino acids. V shed 1 base and J shed 10 bases, with 11 bases lying between them. Germline CDR1 and CDR2: SGHTA and FQGTGA. CDR3 loop: CASSLNSADEQFF. In DNA form, the CDR3 reads TGTGCCAGCAGCTTAAATAGCGCGGACGAGCAGTTCTTC.

The chain combines TRBV3-1 (or the pseudogene TRBV3-2) with TRBJ1-4; 7 bases line up with TRBD1. J lost 8 bases, V lost 1 base, and 4 bases had no gene match. The CDR3 loop spans 14 amino acids. Germline CDR1 is LGHDT and CDR2 is YNNKEL (reference sequence). The CDR3 DNA reads as TGTGCCAGCAGCCAAGCAGGGGGTGGCGAAAAACTGTTTTTT. Translated: CASSQAGGGEKLFF.

This rearrangement joins TRBV6-6 to TRBJ1-2; perhaps TRBD1 as D (6 bases). Per germline, CDR1 MNHNY and CDR2 SVGAGI (reference sequence). Deletions cut 2 bases from V and 6 bases from J, with 16 bases between. The CDR3 is made up of 15 amino acids. The CDR3 is CASSYGDKTRNGYTF. The CDR3 nucleotides read TGTGCCAGCAGTTACGGGGACAAAACGCGGAATGGCTACACCTTC.

There are a few counts of this clone. The chain has TRBV6-6 and TRBJ2-4, with a tentative D call TRBD1 (5 bases). The CDR3 runs to 11 residues. With 7 bases removed from V and 9 bases from J, the gap between germline ends came to 10 bases. Per germline, CDR1 MNHNY and CDR2 SVGAGI (reference sequence). CDR3 sequence (DNA): TGTGCCAGCAAGGGGATGGGCATTCAGTACTTC. This codes for CASKGMGIQYF.

This rearrangement joins TRBV11-2 to TRBJ1-1, with 9 positions matching TRBD1. The CDR3 has 15 amino acids. Germline-derived CDR1 and CDR2 are SGHAT and FQNNGV. V was pared by 1 base and J by 4 bases, with 4 bases of the junction left unmatched. The CDR3 region is CASSLATGGVTEAFF. The DNA for the CDR3 is TGTGCCAGCAGCTTAGCTACAGGGGGCGTCACTGAAGCTTTCTTT.

The chain joins TRBV5-4 to TRBJ1-5, with D maybe TRBD1 (5 bases). CDR3 size: 14 residues. Germline values: CDR1 SGHNT, CDR2 YYREEE (reference sequence). V was trimmed by 0 bases and J by 7 bases, leaving 11 bases between them. CDR3 sequence (DNA): TGTGCCAGCAGCTTGGCGGGGGAAGGACAGCCCCAGCATTTT. Translating it yields CASSLAGEGQPQHF.

The chain joins TRBV18 to TRBJ2-7; 7 bases are a match to TRBD1. The CDR3 loop spans 14 amino acids. Germline V gene sequence: CDR1 KGHSH, CDR2 LQKENI. The V and J ends lost 1 base and 5 bases, in that order; junction bases with no gene match: 5. CDR3 sequence (DNA): TGTGCCAGCTCACCACTACAGGGGTGGGACGAGCAGTACTTC. Amino acid sequence: CASSPLQGWDEQYF.

This clone was seen a single time. The chain joins TRBV5-1 to TRBJ1-3; 8 bases are a match to TRBD1. Germline V gives CDR1 SGHRS, CDR2 YFSETQ. J lost 2 bases, V lost 3 bases, and 7 bases had no gene match. The CDR3 covers 16 residues. The CDR3 region is CASSYRGQGAGNTIYF. CDR3 sequence (DNA): TGCGCCAGCAGCTACCGAGGACAGGGTGCTGGAAACACCATATATTTT.

This clone appeared a single time. V is TRBV6-2 or TRBV6-3 and J is TRBJ1-4; TRBD1 is a possible D gene (6 bases). V lost 6 bases to trimming and J lost 4 bases, with 15 bases between them. CDR3 length equals 15 residues. Germline assignment: CDR1 MNHEY and CDR2 SVGEGT. CDR3 sequence reads: CASRPSGHINEKLFF. The CDR3 region has the DNA TGTGCCAGCAGGCCTTCGGGACACATTAATGAAAAACTGTTTTTT.

This chain connects TRBV20-1 to TRBJ1-1; D not resolved. V dropped 6 bases and J dropped 4 bases, with 9 bases sitting between them. The CDR3 runs to 11 residues. CDR1 DFQATT and CDR2 SNEGSKA come from the germline V gene (reference sequence). CDR3 nucleotide sequence: TGCAGTGCCGTTGGGAGCACTGAAGCTTTCTTT. The encoded protein is CSAVGSTEAFF.

This clone was observed a handful of times. V gene TRBV7-2 combines with J gene TRBJ2-3; TRBD2 matches at 7 bases. The J segment lost 5 bases and the V segment lost 1 base, leaving 9 bases of the junction unmatched. CDR3 size: 16 residues. Looked up from germline, CDR1 is SGHTA and CDR2 is FQGNSA. The CDR3, as DNA: TGTGCCAGCAGCTTAGGGGGGAGGGCCTTCCAAGATACGCAGTATTTT. Residues: CASSLGGRAFQDTQYF.

CDR3 residues: CASSLPGTSGADTQYF. The CDR3 DNA reads TGTGCCAGCAGCCTTCCCGGGACTAGTGGCGCAGATACGCAGTATTTT. V is TRBV3-1 (or the pseudogene TRBV3-2) and J is TRBJ2-3, with 8 positions matching TRBD2. The CDR3 is 16 amino acids. Germline CDR1 LGHDT, CDR2 YNNKEL (reference sequence). V lost 4 bases, J lost 4 bases, and 10 bases stayed unmatched.

The chain couples TRBV27 to TRBJ1-2; D uncertain. The CDR3 consists of 17 residues. V lost 2 bases and J 1 base, leaving 17 bases between the germline ends. Germline assignment: CDR1 MNHEY and CDR2 SMNVEV (reference sequence). As DNA, the CDR3 is TGTGCCAGCAGTTTAGCCCCGGGAACCGCGCTTAACTATGGCTACACCTTC. Encoded protein: CASSLAPGTALNYGYTF.

The V and J genes are TRBV23-1 and TRBJ2-2; TRBD1 is a possible D gene (5 bases). TRBV23-1 is marked as an open reading frame, function uncertain. The CDR3 runs to 11 residues. CDR3 DNA sequence: TGCGCGGGGCGGCCTGCTGGGGAGCTGTTTTTT. The encoded protein is CAGRPAGELFF.

The chain combines TRBV6-1 with TRBJ1-1; no definite D call. The CDR3 has 13 residues. CDR1 is MNHNS, CDR2 SASEGT, per germline. Trimming stripped 3 bases from V and 1 base from J, with 6 bases between. CDR3 in DNA: TGTGCCAGCAGTGATCGGGAGAACACTGAAGCTTTCTTT. It specifies CASSDRENTEAFF.

The CDR3 nucleotides are TGTGCCAGCAGCGTAGTCTCTAACTATGGCTACACCTTC. It codes for CASSVVSNYGYTF. The chain employs TRBV9 and TRBJ1-2; D is unresolved. Germline loops: CDR1 SGDLS, CDR2 YYNGEE. V was pared by 0 bases and J by 0 bases, with 3 bases between. CDR3 size: 13 residues. Combining the CDR3 with reference TRBV9 and TRBJ1-2 gives the whole variable domain DSGVTQTPKHLITATGQRVTLRCSPRSGDLSVYWYQQSLDQGLQFLIQYYNGEERAKGNILERFSAQQFPDLHSELNLSSLELGDSALYFCASSVVSNYGYTFGSGTRLTVV.

This rearrangement joins TRBV7-2 to TRBJ2-3; 9 nucleotides agree with TRBD2. V lost 5 bases and J lost 4; bases outside the gene matches: 7. The CDR3 length is 15 residues. Germline CDR1 is SGHTA and CDR2 is FQGNSA. CDR3 sequence reads: CASSPSRGRADTQYF. CDR3 bases: TGTGCCAGCAGCCCCTCCCGCGGGAGGGCAGATACGCAGTATTTT.

This sequence joins TRBV19 and TRBJ2-1; D might be TRBD1 (5 bases). Germline CDR1 reads LNHDA; CDR2 reads SQIVND (reference sequence). The CDR3 runs to 15 residues. The V and J ends lost 3 bases and 6 bases respectively, with 15 bases between them. The CDR3, as DNA: TGTGCCAGTAGTATCGGCCCCTCCAGGGCCAATGAGCAGTTCTTC. Encoded protein: CASSIGPSRANEQFF.

The genes are TRBV10-3 and TRBJ1-4, with D hard to call. This CDR3 has 14 amino acids. V was clipped by 0 bases and J by 4 bases, with 6 bases between them. Germline V gives CDR1 ENHRY, CDR2 SYGVKD. The CDR3 DNA reads as TGTGCCATCAGTGAGTCTGCGGGTAATGAAAAACTGTTTTTT. Protein: CAISESAGNEKLFF.